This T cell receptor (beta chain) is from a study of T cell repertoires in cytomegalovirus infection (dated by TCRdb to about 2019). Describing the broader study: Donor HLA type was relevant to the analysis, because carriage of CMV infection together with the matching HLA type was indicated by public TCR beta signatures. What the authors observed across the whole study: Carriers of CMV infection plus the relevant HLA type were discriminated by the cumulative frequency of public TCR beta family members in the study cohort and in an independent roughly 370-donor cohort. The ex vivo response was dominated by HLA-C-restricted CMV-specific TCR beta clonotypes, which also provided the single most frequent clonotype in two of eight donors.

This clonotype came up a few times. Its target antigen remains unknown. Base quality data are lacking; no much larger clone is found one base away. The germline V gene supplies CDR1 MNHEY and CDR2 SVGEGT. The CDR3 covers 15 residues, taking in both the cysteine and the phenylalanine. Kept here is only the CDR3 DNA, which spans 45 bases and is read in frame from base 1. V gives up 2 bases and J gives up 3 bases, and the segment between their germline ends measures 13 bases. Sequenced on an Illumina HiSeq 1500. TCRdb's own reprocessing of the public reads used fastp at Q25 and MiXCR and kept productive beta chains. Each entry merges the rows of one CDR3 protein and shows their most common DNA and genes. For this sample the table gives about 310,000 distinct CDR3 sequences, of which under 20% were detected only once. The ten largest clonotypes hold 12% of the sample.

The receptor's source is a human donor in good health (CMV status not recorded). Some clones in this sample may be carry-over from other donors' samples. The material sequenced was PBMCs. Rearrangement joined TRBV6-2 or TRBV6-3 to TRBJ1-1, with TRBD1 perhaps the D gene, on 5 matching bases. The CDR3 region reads CASSYGALADTEAFF. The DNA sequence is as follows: TGTGCCAGCAGTTACGGGGCGTTGGCAGACACTGAAGCTTTCTTT.